This T cell receptor (beta chain) is drawn from a study of blood T cell repertoires in COVID-19. Study overall: COVID-19 samples from acute and convalescent phases originated in the United States, Italy and Spain. The cDNA or gDNA used as material had been derived from T cells, B-cell-depleted T cells, or PBMCs.

V was shortened by 1 base and J by 6 bases, with 6 bases between the two germline ends. CDR1 LGHNA and CDR2 YNFKEQ come from the germline V gene. The CDR3 is 13 residues long. Profiling relied on immunoSEQ multiplex PCR, and the TCRdb table lists in-frame clones only, not all of them. Among 200,000 to 250,000 clones listed, over 80% were seen once. Recruits, aged roughly 18 to 100 years, lived in 24 US areas. Membership in each cohort depended on participant-reported clinical history. The chain carries TRBV4-2 and TRBJ2-2, with D unclear. The TCR sequence derives from a woman aged 25-40 years who had been exposed to COVID-19. The sequenced sample consisted of PBMCs or T cells enriched from blood (not recorded which). In DNA form, the CDR3 reads TGTGCCAGCAGCCAAGGTAGAGCCGGGGAGCTGTTTTTT. This sequence encodes CASSQGRAGELFF.